This TCR beta chain was obtained from a study of blood T cell repertoires in COVID-19 (dated by TCRdb to 2020 to 2022). Background on the whole study: Samples from collaborators originated in the United States, Italy and Spain and spanned both the acute and convalescent phases of COVID-19. HLA class I and class II types, where available, came from metadata supplied by the sample provider rather than from assay-based typing. The samples were drawn from the first 160 participants of the ongoing ImmuneRACE study and from 1,254 subjects provided by 6 global collaborators. The repertoires were released in a freely available public database meant as a resource for research on the immune response to SARS-CoV-2. The dataset comprised deeply sampled blood TCRbeta repertoires from subjects exposed to, actively infected with, or recovered from COVID-19. Nearly every sample came with metadata listing a de-identified subject ID, COVID-19 status, age in years and sex. The material from the prospective study consisted of cDNA or gDNA derived from T cells, B-cell-depleted T cells, or PBMCs. What the research found in general, with its limitations: How much clinical and demographic metadata was included differed by source and by participant, and the metadata was provided uncurated.

The germline V gene gives CDR1 as MNHEY and CDR2 as SVGEGT. The CDR3, from cysteine to phenylalanine, totals 13 residues. The entry retains the CDR3 DNA only, 39 bases that are in frame from base 1. For this chain, trimming is 4 bases at the V end and 6 bases at the J end, and the number of junction bases without a gene match is 6. Enrolling through a virtual design, the prospective study's participants ranged in age from roughly 18 to 95 years and lived across more than 20 United States geographic areas. In the prospective study, participants were assigned to cohorts based on the clinical history participants reported in a screening survey and a study questionnaire. Each participant in the prospective study had whole blood, serum and a nasopharyngeal or oropharyngeal swab collected by mobile phlebotomists. Participants in the prospective study had the option to provide additional blood draws and questionnaires over a roughly two-month period. Prospective study blood samples were shipped either frozen or at room temperature before DNA extraction.

TCRbeta CDR3 regions were amplified from genomic DNA using the immunoSEQ Assay, a bias-controlled multiplex PCR. The study's processing was this. Within the assay, amplification of reference gene primers was used to estimate how many nucleated cells each sample contained. Sequence reads were collapsed and filtered to measure the absolute abundance of every unique TCRbeta CDR3 rearrangement. Productive Simpson clonality was computed per sample as the square root of Simpson's diversity index over productive rearrangements. TCRdb retrieved this table from immuneACCESS and kept in-frame rearrangements only. Not all clones are present; in checked studies, unresolved V genes account for under half, and no reason is known for the remainder. V and J calls and clone size come straight from that table; D and trimming were deduced from the DNA. The sample records around 140,000 clones, 84% of which are singletons. The ten largest clonotypes hold approximately 3% of the sample.

Comments on this clone: The antigen it binds to is not known. It has no much larger one-base neighbor in the sample; base qualities were not kept.

The chain is made from TRBV6-2 or TRBV6-3 and TRBJ2-7; a stretch of 7 junction bases matches TRBD2. This TCR was sampled from a woman in her forties or fifties with acute COVID-19. Sequences were obtained from PBMCs or T cells enriched from blood (not recorded which). The CDR3 reads CASSLSRTSEQYF. The DNA reads as follows: TGTGCCAGCAGTTTATCACGGACTAGCGAGCAGTACTTC.